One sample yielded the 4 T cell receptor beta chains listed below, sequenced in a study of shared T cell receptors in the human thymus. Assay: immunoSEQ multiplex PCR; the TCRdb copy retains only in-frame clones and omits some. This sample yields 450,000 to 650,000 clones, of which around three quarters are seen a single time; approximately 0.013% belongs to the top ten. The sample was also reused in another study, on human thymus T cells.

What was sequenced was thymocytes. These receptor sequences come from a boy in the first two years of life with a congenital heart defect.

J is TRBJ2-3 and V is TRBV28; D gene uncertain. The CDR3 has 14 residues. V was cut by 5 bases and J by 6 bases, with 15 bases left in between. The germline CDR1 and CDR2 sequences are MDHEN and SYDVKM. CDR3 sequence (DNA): TGTGCCAGCAGTGTATCACTCCGAATGGATACGCAGTATTTT. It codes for CASSVSLRMDTQYF.

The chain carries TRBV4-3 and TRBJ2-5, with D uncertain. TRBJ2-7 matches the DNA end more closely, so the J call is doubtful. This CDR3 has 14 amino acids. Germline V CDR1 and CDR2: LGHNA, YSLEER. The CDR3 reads CASSPFWVDYEQYF. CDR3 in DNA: TGCGCCAGCAGCCCTTTCTGGGTTGACTACGAGCAGTACTTC.

DNA for the CDR3: TGTGCCAGTACACCCGGGACTCCTAACTACGAGCAGTACTTC. Protein: CASTPGTPNYEQYF. This sequence joins TRBV19 and TRBJ2-7, with D perhaps TRBD2 (6 bases). V lost 7 bases and J lost 3, with 16 bases in between. The germline gives CDR1 LNHDA, CDR2 SQIVND (reference sequence). The CDR3 consists of 14 residues.

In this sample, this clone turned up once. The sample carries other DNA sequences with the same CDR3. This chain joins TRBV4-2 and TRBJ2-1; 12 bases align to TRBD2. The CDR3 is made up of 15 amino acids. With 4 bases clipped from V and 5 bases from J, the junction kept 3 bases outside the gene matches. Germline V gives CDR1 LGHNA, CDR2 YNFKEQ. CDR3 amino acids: CASSPGLAGHNEQFF. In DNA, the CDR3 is TGTGCCAGCAGCCCGGGACTAGCGGGCCACAATGAGCAGTTCTTC.